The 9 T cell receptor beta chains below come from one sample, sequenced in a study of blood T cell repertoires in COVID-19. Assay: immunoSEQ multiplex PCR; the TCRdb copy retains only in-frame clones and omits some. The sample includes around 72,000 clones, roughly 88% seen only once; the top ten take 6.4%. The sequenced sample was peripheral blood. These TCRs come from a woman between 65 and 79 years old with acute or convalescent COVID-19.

This chain's CDR3 is CASTSGGFEGYTF. CDR3 bases: TGTGCCAGCACCTCGGGAGGGTTTGAAGGCTACACCTTC. This chain joins TRBV12-3 or TRBV12-4 and TRBJ1-2, with D uncertain. This CDR3 has 13 residues. V lost 7 bases and J 8 bases, leaving 17 bases between the germline ends.

The CDR3 bases are TGCGCCAGCAGCCCTGGAGCGGGGTCGCCCACTGAAGCTTTCTTT. Its translation: CASSPGAGSPTEAFF. The genes are TRBV5-1 and TRBJ1-1; D not resolved. V lost 4 bases to trimming and J lost 4 bases, with 17 bases between them. The CDR3 is 15 residues long. Per germline, CDR1 SGHRS and CDR2 YFSETQ.

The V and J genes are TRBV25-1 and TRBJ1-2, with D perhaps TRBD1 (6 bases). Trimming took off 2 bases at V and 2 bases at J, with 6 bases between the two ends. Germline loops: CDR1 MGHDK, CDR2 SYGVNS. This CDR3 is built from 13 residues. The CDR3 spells CASSEGQNYGYTF. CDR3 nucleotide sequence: TGTGCCAGCAGTGAAGGACAGAACTATGGCTACACCTTC.

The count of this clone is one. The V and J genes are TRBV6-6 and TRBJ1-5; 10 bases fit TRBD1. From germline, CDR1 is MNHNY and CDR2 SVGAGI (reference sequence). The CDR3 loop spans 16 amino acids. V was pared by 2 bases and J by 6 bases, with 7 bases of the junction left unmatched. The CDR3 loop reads CASSYPTGGEVQPQHF. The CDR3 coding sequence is TGTGCCAGCAGTTACCCGACAGGGGGCGAGGTTCAGCCCCAGCATTTT.

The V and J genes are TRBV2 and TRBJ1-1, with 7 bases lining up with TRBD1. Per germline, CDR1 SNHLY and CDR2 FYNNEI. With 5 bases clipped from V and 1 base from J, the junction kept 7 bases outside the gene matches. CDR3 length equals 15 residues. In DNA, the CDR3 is TGTGCCAGCAGTTTACAGGGGTTGGCGAACACTGAAGCTTTCTTT. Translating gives CASSLQGLANTEAFF.

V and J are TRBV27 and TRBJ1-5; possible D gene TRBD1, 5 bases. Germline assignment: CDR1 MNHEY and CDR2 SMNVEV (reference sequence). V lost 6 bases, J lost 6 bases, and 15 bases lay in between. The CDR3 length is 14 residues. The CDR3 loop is CASRPQGGGQPQHF. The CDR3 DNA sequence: TGTGCCAGCAGGCCCCAGGGCGGCGGTCAGCCCCAGCATTTT.

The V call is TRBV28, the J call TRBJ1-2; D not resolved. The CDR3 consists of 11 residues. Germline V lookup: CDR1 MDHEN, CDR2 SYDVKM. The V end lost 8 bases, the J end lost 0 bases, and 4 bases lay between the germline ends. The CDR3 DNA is TGTGCCAGCCTTTCTAACTATGGCTACACCTTC. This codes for CASLSNYGYTF.

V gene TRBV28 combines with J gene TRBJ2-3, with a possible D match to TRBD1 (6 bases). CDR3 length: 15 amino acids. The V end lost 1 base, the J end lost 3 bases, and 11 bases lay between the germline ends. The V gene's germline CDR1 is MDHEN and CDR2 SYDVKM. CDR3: CASSLSRQGTDTQYF. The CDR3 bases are TGTGCCAGCAGTTTATCCCGGCAGGGGACAGATACGCAGTATTTT. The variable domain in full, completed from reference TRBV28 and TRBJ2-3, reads DVKVTQSSRYLVKRTGEKVFLECVQDMDHENMFWYRQDPGLGLRLIYFSYDVKMKEKGDIPEGYSVSREKKERFSLILESASTNQTSMYLCASSLSRQGTDTQYFGPGTRLTVL.

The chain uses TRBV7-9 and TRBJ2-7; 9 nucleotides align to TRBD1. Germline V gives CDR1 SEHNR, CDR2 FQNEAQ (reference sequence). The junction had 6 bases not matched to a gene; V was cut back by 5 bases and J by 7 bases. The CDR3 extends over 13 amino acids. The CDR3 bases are TGTGCCAGCAGCCCGGGACAGGGCTGGGAGCAGTACTTC. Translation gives CASSPGQGWEQYF.